This T cell receptor (beta chain) was retrieved from a study of PD-1 blockade in classical Hodgkin lymphoma. In the study overall: Nivolumab was given intravenously to patients at 3 mg/kg every 2 weeks. Study-wide results and caveats: By cycle point C4D1, TCR diversity had risen significantly in CD4+ cells (but not CD8+ cells). Healthy donors reportedly exceeded newly diagnosed patients in baseline TCR diversity.

J gave up 5 bases and V 1 base, and 2 bases lay outside the gene matches. The CDR3 covers 15 residues. Germline V gene sequence: CDR1 MDHEN, CDR2 SYDVKM. As regards this clone: Its target is unknown.

Generated by immunoSEQ multiplex PCR, the TCRdb table keeps only in-frame clones and is missing some. The sample lists 46,000 or so clones, about 78% seen once, with roughly 20% in the top ten. Brentuximab vedotin exposure varied, and every patient relapsed after autologous stem cell transplantation. Complete response, partial response or progressive disease made up the best responses. Sample: peripheral blood mononuclear cells (PBMCs), taken before the second cycle of nivolumab. This receptor was obtained from a human donor with classical Hodgkin lymphoma. The V and J genes are TRBV28 and TRBJ1-4; 9 nucleotides agree with TRBD1. The CDR3 DNA reads TGTGCCAGCAGTTTATCCGGGACAGGGAATGAAAAACTGTTTTTT. Translation gives CASSLSGTGNEKLFF. Full variable domain (outside the CDR3, taken from reference TRBV28 and TRBJ1-4): DVKVTQSSRYLVKRTGEKVFLECVQDMDHENMFWYRQDPGLGLRLIYFSYDVKMKEKGDIPEGYSVSREKKERFSLILESASTNQTSMYLCASSLSGTGNEKLFFGSGTQLSVL.